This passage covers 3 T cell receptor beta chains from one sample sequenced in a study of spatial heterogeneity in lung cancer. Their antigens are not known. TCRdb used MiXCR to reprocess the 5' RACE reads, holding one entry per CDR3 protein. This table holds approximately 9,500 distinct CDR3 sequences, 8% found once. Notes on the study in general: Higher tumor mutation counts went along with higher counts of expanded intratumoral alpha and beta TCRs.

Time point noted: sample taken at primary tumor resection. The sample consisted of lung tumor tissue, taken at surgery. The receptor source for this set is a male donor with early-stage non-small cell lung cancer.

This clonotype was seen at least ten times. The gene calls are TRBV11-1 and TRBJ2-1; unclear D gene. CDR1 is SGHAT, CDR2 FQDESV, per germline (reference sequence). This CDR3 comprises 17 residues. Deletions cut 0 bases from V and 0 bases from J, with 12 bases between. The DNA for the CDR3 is TGTGCCAGCAGCTTAGCGGCAGTCAAGAGCTCCTACAATGAGCAGTTCTTC. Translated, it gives CASSLAAVKSSYNEQFF.

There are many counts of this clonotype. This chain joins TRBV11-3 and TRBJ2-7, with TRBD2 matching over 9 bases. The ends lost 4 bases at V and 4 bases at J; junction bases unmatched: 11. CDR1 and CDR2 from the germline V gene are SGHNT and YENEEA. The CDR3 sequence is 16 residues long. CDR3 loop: CASSSQRRTSEYEQYF. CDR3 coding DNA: TGTGCCAGCAGCTCCCAGCGGCGGACTAGCGAGTACGAGCAGTACTTC.

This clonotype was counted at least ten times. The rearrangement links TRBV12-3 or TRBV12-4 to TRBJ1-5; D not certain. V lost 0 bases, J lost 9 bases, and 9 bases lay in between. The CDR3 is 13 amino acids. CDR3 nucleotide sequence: TGTGCCAGCAGTTTAGCGGCGGAGGGGCCCCAGCATTTT. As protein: CASSLAAEGPQHF.